These 3 T cell receptor beta chains came from one sample sequenced in a study of spatial heterogeneity in lung cancer. TCRdb passed the 5' RACE reads through MiXCR, listing each CDR3 protein once. The table includes 40,000 to 55,000 distinct CDR3 sequences, under 7.5% detected once. The time point denotes: sample taken at primary tumor resection. The input for sequencing was PBMCs, taken at surgery. Receptors were obtained from a female donor with early-stage non-small cell lung cancer.

This clonotype was counted once. A much more abundant neighbour one base away suggests this may be a read error. This sequence joins TRBV6-2 or TRBV6-3 and TRBJ1-5, with D unclear. V was clipped by 6 bases and J by 0 bases, with 12 bases between them. Germline-derived CDR1 and CDR2 are MNHEY and SVGEGT. The CDR3 is 15 amino acids. The CDR3, as DNA: TGTGCCAGCAGGTGGGCAGCGCATAGCAATCAGCCCCAGCATTTT. This translates into CASRWAAHSNQPQHF.

The chain recombines TRBV7-2 with TRBJ1-4, with TRBD1 matching 8 bases. This CDR3 has 14 residues. Trimming cost V 5 bases and J 6 bases; bases outside gene matches: 5. Germline V gene sequence: CDR1 SGHTA, CDR2 FQGNSA. CDR3 nucleotide sequence: TGTGCCAGCAGCCCGGACAGGGTTGATGAAAAACTGTTTTTT. Translated: CASSPDRVDEKLFF.

In its sample, this clonotype was seen a few times. CDR3 residues: CASNSPPGTQHYGYTF. Here the CDR3 DNA reads TGTGCCAGCAACTCACCCCCGGGGACACAGCACTATGGCTACACCTTC. The gene calls are TRBV6-2 or TRBV6-3 and TRBJ1-2; tentative D call: TRBD1 (6 bases). The length of the CDR3 is 16 residues. V lost 7 bases, J lost 3 bases, and 21 bases lay in between. Germline lookup yields CDR1 MNHEY and CDR2 SVGEGT.